These T cell receptor beta chains were read from a single sample in a study of control samples from healthy donors and cancer patients. Only in-frame clones appear in the TCRdb table, and some are missing; sequencing was by immunoSEQ multiplex PCR. The table records about 170,000 clones, around 88% of them present only once. Sequenced material: blood. These receptors came from a woman aged 25 to 39 in good health. Both conserved end residues are part of each CDR3. The order of the fields is J gene, D gene, clone size, V gene, CDR3 protein, CDR3 DNA. D genes are given only for firm matches. A row's size may be missing; if present it is once, few, many or a size class.

>TRBJ1-2|TRBD1|-|TRBV5-1
CASSLVGGEGYTF
TGCGCCAGCAGCTTGGTAGGGGGCGAGGGCTACACCTTC
>TRBJ1-1|-|once|TRBV4-2
CASSQSNTEAFF
TGTGCCAGCAGCCAGAGTAACACTGAAGCTTTCTTT
>TRBJ1-4|-|-|TRBV2
CASSVEGRRRATNEKLFF
TGTGCCAGCAGTGTGGAGGGACGTCGGCGAGCGACTAATGAAAAACTGTTTTTT
>TRBJ2-3|-|-|TRBV5-4
CASSLDHTTGTQYF
TGTGCCAGCAGCTTGGATCACACAACGGGTACGCAGTATTTT
>TRBJ2-2|-|-|TRBV5-1
CASRGGRTENTGELFF
TGCGCCAGCAGGGGGGGACGGACAGAGAACACCGGGGAGCTGTTTTTT
>TRBJ2-3|TRBD2|-|TRBV7-8
CASSLVPSGGDTDTQYF
TGTGCCAGCAGCTTAGTTCCTAGCGGGGGGGACACAGATACGCAGTATTTT
>TRBJ2-7|-|-|TRBV6-5
CASSYRRGYEQYF
TGTGCCAGCAGTTACCGCAGAGGCTACGAGCAGTACTTC
>TRBJ1-1|-|once|TRBV24-1
CATSQGGTEAFF
TGTGCCACCAGCCAGGGCGGTACTGAAGCTTTCTTT
>TRBJ1-5|-|-|TRBV19
CASSSPGRSNQPQHF
TGTGCCAGTAGTTCCCCGGGCAGGAGCAATCAGCCCCAGCATTTT
>TRBJ2-1|TRBD2|-|TRBV5-1
CASSPRTSGHNEQFF
TGCGCCAGCAGCCCCCGGACTAGCGGTCACAATGAGCAGTTCTTC
>TRBJ2-1|-|-|TRBV7-9
CASSDPALYNEQFF
TGTGCCAGCAGCGACCCCGCCCTATACAATGAGCAGTTCTTC
>TRBJ1-2|-|-|TRBV5-1
CASSPFGGNYGYTF
TGCGCCAGCAGTCCTTTTGGGGGCAACTATGGCTACACCTTC
>TRBJ2-3|TRBD1|-|TRBV10-3
CAISDTGVGTDTQYF
TGTGCCATCAGCGACACAGGGGTCGGCACAGATACGCAGTATTTT
>TRBJ2-5|TRBD2|once|TRBV5-4
CASSFSSGLLETQYF
TGTGCCAGCAGCTTTTCTAGCGGTCTCTTGGAGACCCAGTACTTC
>TRBJ2-7|-|-|TRBV13
CASSPRTKSYEQYF
TGTGCCAGCAGCCCAAGGACAAAGTCCTACGAGCAGTACTTC
>TRBJ2-3|-|-|TRBV14
CASSPFSGGGSTDTQYF
TGTGCCAGCAGCCCCTTTTCTGGCGGGGGCAGCACAGATACGCAGTATTTT
>TRBJ1-2|-|few|TRBV6-5
CASSYSRGYGYTF
TGTGCCAGCAGTTACTCACGGGGATACGGCTACACCTTC
>TRBJ1-5|-|once|TRBV5-1
CASSLAGGPNQPQHF
TGCGCCAGCAGCTTGGCTGGAGGTCCCAATCAGCCCCAGCATTTT
>TRBJ2-3|-|-|TRBV2
CASREGHHSTDTQYF
TGTGCCAGCAGGGAGGGACACCATAGCACAGATACGCAGTATTTT
>TRBJ2-7|TRBD2|once|TRBV3-1/TRBV3-2
CASSHSGTSYEQYF
TGTGCCAGCAGCCATAGCGGGACATCCTACGAGCAGTACTTC
>TRBJ2-1|TRBD1|-|TRBV28
CASSPPTGSKNEQFF
TGTGCCAGCAGTCCTCCGACAGGGTCGAAAAATGAGCAGTTCTTC
>TRBJ2-1|TRBD2|-|TRBV14
CASSQGTSGGNEQFF
TGTGCCAGCAGCCAAGGAACTAGCGGGGGCAATGAGCAGTTCTTC
>TRBJ1-5|TRBD1|once|TRBV2
CASSHRGGQPQHF
TGTGCCAGCAGCCACAGGGGTGGGCAGCCCCAGCATTTT
>TRBJ1-2|-|-|TRBV27
CASSSQGRGGSGYTF
TGTGCCAGCAGTTCCCAAGGCAGAGGGGGTTCTGGCTACACCTTC
>TRBJ1-2|TRBD1|once|TRBV28
CASARTGYGYTF
TGTGCCAGCGCACGGACAGGATATGGCTACACCTTC
>TRBJ2-7|-|-|TRBV27
CASSLSILFSYEQYF
TGTGCCAGCAGTTTATCGATACTATTCTCCTACGAGCAGTACTTC
>TRBJ1-4|-|-|TRBV29-1
CSVEDAGATNEKLFF
TGCAGCGTTGAAGATGCGGGGGCAACTAATGAAAAACTGTTTTTT
>TRBJ2-3|-|-|TRBV7-8
CASSFNRAGGPTDTQYF
TGTGCCAGCAGCTTTAATCGGGCCGGTGGTCCAACAGATACGCAGTATTTT
>TRBJ2-2|-|-|TRBV5-1
CARGDQGTGELFF
TGCGCCCGCGGCGACCAGGGGACCGGGGAGCTGTTTTTT
>TRBJ1-3|-|-|TRBV2
CASSLNVGNTIYF
TGTGCCAGCAGCTTAAATGTTGGAAACACCATATATTTT
>TRBJ2-7|TRBD2|-|TRBV28
CASSLAGAREQYF
TGTGCCAGCAGTTTAGCGGGAGCTCGAGAGCAGTACTTC
>TRBJ1-1|-|-|TRBV30
CAWSVGGPEAFF
TGTGCCTGGAGTGTGGGGGGTCCTGAAGCTTTCTTT
>TRBJ2-1|-|few|TRBV14
CASTRHPSAYNEQFF
TGTGCCAGTACCAGGCATCCTTCTGCCTACAATGAGCAGTTCTTC
>TRBJ2-2|TRBD1|-|TRBV5-4
CASISGTGNTGELFF
TGTGCCAGCATCTCCGGGACAGGGAACACCGGGGAGCTGTTTTTT
>TRBJ2-3|TRBD2|-|TRBV7-7
CASSPYPGLAGVTDTQYF
TGTGCTAGCAGCCCCTATCCGGGACTAGCGGGGGTCACAGATACGCAGTATTTT
>TRBJ2-7|TRBD1|few|TRBV5-6
CASSPIGAGTASYEQYF
TGTGCCAGCAGCCCCATTGGGGCCGGGACAGCATCCTACGAGCAGTACTTC
>TRBJ2-7|-|-|TRBV10-3
CAISESQVPYEQYF
TGTGCCATCAGTGAGTCCCAGGTACCCTACGAGCAGTACTTC